This entry lists 19 T cell receptor beta chains sequenced from one sample in a study of blood T cell repertoires in COVID-19. The repertoire was sequenced with immunoSEQ multiplex PCR; TCRdb's copy has only in-frame clones and lacks some. The sample lists hundreds of thousands of clones, roughly four fifths seen once, with 4.7% in the top ten. Sequenced: peripheral blood. These TCRs come from a woman aged 70-85 years with acute or convalescent COVID-19.

The J gene is TRBJ2-3, the V gene TRBV5-4, with a tentative D call TRBD1 (6 bases). CDR3 size: 14 residues. The V end lost 2 bases, the J end lost 2 bases, and 9 bases lay between the germline ends. Per germline, CDR1 SGHNT and CDR2 YYREEE (reference sequence). This CDR3 is CASSFRDTTDTQYF. In nucleotides, the CDR3 is TGTGCCAGCAGCTTCCGGGACACCACAGATACGCAGTATTTT.

The chain has TRBV2 and TRBJ2-3; D might be TRBD1 (5 bases). The CDR3 runs 14 residues. V was cut by 5 bases and J by 2 bases, with 11 bases left in between. Germline V gene data show CDR1 as SNHLY and CDR2 as FYNNEI. The CDR3 DNA follows: TGTGCCAGCAGTAGTCAGGGTCTCACAGATACGCAGTATTTT. Translation: CASSSQGLTDTQYF.

This chain uses TRBV20-1 with TRBJ1-1; no clear D. The germline V and J ends were trimmed by 6 bases and 5 bases, with 10 bases remaining between them. The CDR3 runs 11 residues. The germline V gene has CDR1 DFQATT and CDR2 SNEGSKA (reference sequence). CDR3 loop: CSAARGTEAFF. The CDR3, as DNA: TGCAGTGCGGCGCGGGGAACTGAAGCTTTCTTT.

The V call is TRBV4-2, the J call TRBJ2-2; maybe TRBD2 (5 bases). In germline, CDR1 is LGHNA, CDR2 YNFKEQ. The CDR3 contains 15 residues. Trimming shortened V by 4 bases and J by 6 bases, and 15 bases separated the two germline ends. Here the CDR3 DNA reads TGTGCCAGCAGCCCTTCACCCTCTAGCCCCGGGGAGCTGTTTTTT. As protein: CASSPSPSSPGELFF.

This rearrangement joins TRBV28 to TRBJ2-3, with 9 bases identical to TRBD2. J was trimmed by 2 bases and V by 2 bases; bases with no gene match: 14. The germline V gene encodes CDR1 MDHEN and CDR2 SYDVKM. There are 19 residues in the CDR3. CDR3 loop: CASSLISLVVAGDTDTQYF. As DNA, the CDR3 is TGTGCCAGCAGTTTAATCTCTCTGGTGGTAGCGGGGGACACAGATACGCAGTATTTT.

This chain joins TRBV29-1 and TRBJ1-1, with 8 bases that match TRBD1. The CDR3 totals 14 residues. Germline V gene sequence: CDR1 SQVTM, CDR2 ANQGSEA. V was clipped by 4 bases and J by 1 base; unmatched bases: 5. This CDR3 reads CSVGARGPNTEAFF. CDR3 DNA: TGCAGCGTTGGGGCCAGGGGGCCGAACACTGAAGCTTTCTTT.

This chain's CDR3 is CAAMSQGKTQYF. CDR3 in DNA: TGTGCCGCCATGTCCCAGGGGAAGACCCAGTACTTC. The V call is TRBV19, the J call TRBJ2-5, with a possible D match to TRBD1 (6 bases). V was clipped by 11 bases and J by 6 bases, with 16 bases between them. This CDR3 is built from 12 residues. The germline gives CDR1 LNHDA, CDR2 SQIVND (reference sequence). The full variable domain, its missing parts supplied by reference TRBV19 and TRBJ2-5, is DGGITQSPKYLFRKEGQNVTLSCEQNLNHDAMYWYRQDPGQGLRLIYYSQIVNDFQKGDIAEGYSVSREKKESFPLTVTSAQKNPTAFYLCAAMSQGKTQYFGPGTRLLVL.

V gene TRBV9 combines with J gene TRBJ1-2, with D unresolved. Deletions cut 3 bases from V and 6 bases from J, with 12 bases between. The CDR3 has 13 amino acids. Germline CDR1 is SGDLS and CDR2 is YYNGEE. CDR3 region: CASSGSLADGYTF. The CDR3 nucleotides read TGTGCCAGCAGCGGTAGCTTGGCTGATGGCTACACCTTC. The whole variable domain, remainder taken from reference TRBV9 and TRBJ1-2, is DSGVTQTPKHLITATGQRVTLRCSPRSGDLSVYWYQQSLDQGLQFLIQYYNGEERAKGNILERFSAQQFPDLHSELNLSSLELGDSALYFCASSGSLADGYTFGSGTRLTVV.

The chain's CDR3 is CASSLVGTGPEAFF. CDR3 nucleotide sequence: TGCGCCAGCAGCTTGGTAGGGACAGGGCCTGAAGCTTTCTTT. The chain employs TRBV5-1 and TRBJ1-1; 9 nucleotides line up with TRBD1. The junction had 3 bases not matched to a gene; V was cut back by 0 bases and J by 6 bases. CDR3 length: 14 amino acids. CDR1 SGHRS and CDR2 YFSETQ come from the germline V gene.

V gene TRBV10-3 combines with J gene TRBJ2-2; D might be TRBD1 (5 bases). The CDR3 totals 14 residues. Germline V lookup: CDR1 ENHRY, CDR2 SYGVKD. The ends were cut back, 7 bases at V and 1 base at J, with 10 bases in the middle. This chain's CDR3 is CAIKGALNTGELFF. DNA for the CDR3: TGTGCCATCAAAGGGGCGCTGAACACCGGGGAGCTGTTTTTT.

The rearrangement links TRBV3-1 (or the pseudogene TRBV3-2) to TRBJ2-1; TRBD2 matches 10 bases. Germline V gene lookup returns CDR1 LGHDT and CDR2 YNNKEL (reference sequence). V was pared by 3 bases and J by 4 bases, with 6 bases of the junction left unmatched. The CDR3 sequence is 16 residues long. The DNA for the CDR3 is TGTGCCAGCAGCCATCCTAGCGGGGGCGTTTACAATGAGCAGTTCTTC. Translating it yields CASSHPSGGVYNEQFF.

V usage is TRBV27 and J usage is TRBJ1-5; a possible D gene is TRBD1 (6 bases). V lost 5 bases to trimming and J lost 0 bases, with 14 bases between them. The CDR3 totals 16 residues. Germline-derived CDR1 and CDR2 are MNHEY and SMNVEV (reference sequence). CDR3: CASSRGGWGSNQPQHF. In DNA, the CDR3 is TGTGCCAGCAGTCGCGGGGGCTGGGGTAGCAATCAGCCCCAGCATTTT.

The rearrangement joins TRBV6-2 or TRBV6-3 to TRBJ1-5; 11 nucleotides line up with TRBD1. V lost 5 bases, J lost 4 bases, and 7 bases stayed unmatched. The CDR3 runs 16 residues. CDR1 is MNHEY, CDR2 SVGEGT, per germline. CDR3 DNA sequence: TGTGCCAGCAGTCACGCCGGGACAGGGGGAAATCAGCCCCAGCATTTT. Amino acid sequence: CASSHAGTGGNQPQHF.

This chain joins TRBV21-1 and TRBJ2-2; TRBD2 is the table's D call, not checked against the DNA. TRBV21-1 is described as a pseudogene. CDR3 length: 16 amino acids. CDR3 in amino acids: CASSKSGGDNTGELFF. The CDR3 region has the DNA TGTGCCAGCAGCAAGAGCGGGGGCGATAACACCGGGGAGCTGTTTTTT.

The V gene is TRBV18, the J gene TRBJ2-5, with a tentative D call TRBD1 (5 bases). Deletions cut 8 bases from V and 1 base from J, with 11 bases between. This CDR3 has 13 amino acids. CDR1 is KGHSH and CDR2 is LQKENI in the germline V gene. The CDR3 is CASLMGLQETQYF. CDR3 DNA sequence: TGTGCCAGCCTGATGGGGCTCCAAGAGACCCAGTACTTC.

The V call is TRBV19, the J call TRBJ1-2; 8 bases fit TRBD1. The CDR3 runs 13 residues. The V gene end was trimmed by 10 bases and the J gene end by 4 bases; junction bases not matched to a gene: 8. Germline loops: CDR1 LNHDA, CDR2 SQIVND (reference sequence). This chain's CDR3 is CAIRNRGTYGYTF. The CDR3, as DNA: TGTGCCATCCGGAACAGGGGGACCTATGGCTACACCTTC.

The CDR3 is CAWSEKSGGNQPQHF. Here the CDR3 DNA reads TGTGCCTGGAGTGAAAAGTCAGGGGGGAATCAGCCCCAGCATTTT. The chain recombines TRBV30 with TRBJ1-5; 7 bases align to TRBD1. With V trimmed by 1 base and J by 4 bases, 7 bases remained unmatched. The CDR3 is 15 residues long. The germline gives CDR1 GTSNPN, CDR2 SVGIG (reference sequence).

Points on this clone: A read error may produce the germline difference seen at one junction end. The chain joins TRBV20-1 to TRBJ2-3; the D gene is possibly TRBD2 (6 bases). Per germline, CDR1 DFQATT and CDR2 SNEGSKA (reference sequence). This CDR3 is 10 amino acids long. CDR3 residues: CDAGLDTQYF. The CDR3 nucleotides are TGTGACGCGGGGTTGGATACGCAGTATTTT.

The V gene is TRBV4-1, the J gene TRBJ1-1; TRBD1 agrees at 8 bases. The CDR3 is made up of 16 amino acids. Germline V CDR1 and CDR2: MGHRA, YSYEKL. V lost 3 bases, J lost 4 bases, and 10 bases stayed unmatched. The CDR3 is CASSQTGQGLVTEAFF. The CDR3, as DNA: TGCGCCAGCAGCCAGACCGGACAGGGATTAGTCACTGAAGCTTTCTTT.